This is a list of T cell receptor beta chains from one sample in a study of T-cell memory formation after mild COVID-19. MiXCR, applied by TCRdb to the 5' RACE reads, yields one record per CDR3 protein. The table shows more than 350,000 distinct CDR3 sequences, with about 21% occurring only once. The sequenced sample was PBMCs or a T cell subset sorted from them (not recorded which). Source of these receptors: an adult woman who had mild COVID-19 (a few samples of this study predate the infection). Cell type and time point are not known. Each CDR3 is given with its conserved first and last residue. The D gene is left open where the match is weak. Not all rows give a size; the values are once, few, many and, for expanded clones, a class.

CDR3nt: TGTGCCAGCAGCTTCGGACCGGACTCTGGAAACACCATATATTTT; CDR3aa: CASSFGPDSGNTIYF; v_gene: TRBV7-7; abundance: .; j_gene: TRBJ1-3; d_gene: .
CDR3nt: TGTGCCAGCAGTGCCTTTCTAGGTAGTCGGGAGCAGTTCTTC; CDR3aa: CASSAFLGSREQFF; v_gene: TRBV27; abundance: .; j_gene: TRBJ2-1; d_gene: .
CDR3nt: TGCGCCAGCAGCATCGGTAGCGGGGGACAAACCGGGGAGCTGTTTTTT; CDR3aa: CASSIGSGGQTGELFF; v_gene: TRBV5-1; abundance: few; j_gene: TRBJ2-2; d_gene: TRBD2
CDR3nt: TGTGCCACCAGTGATCGGACAGGATCTCACACCGGGGAGCTGTTTTTT; CDR3aa: CATSDRTGSHTGELFF; v_gene: TRBV24-1; abundance: .; j_gene: TRBJ2-2; d_gene: TRBD1
CDR3nt: TGTGCCAGCAGCTTAGGGGACGATCAGCCCCAGCATTTT; CDR3aa: CASSLGDDQPQHF; v_gene: TRBV11-2; abundance: .; j_gene: TRBJ1-5; d_gene: .
CDR3nt: TGTGCCAGCAGGGCGACGGCTACAGATACGCAGTATTTT; CDR3aa: CASRATATDTQYF; v_gene: TRBV6-5; abundance: .; j_gene: TRBJ2-3; d_gene: .
CDR3nt: TGTGCCAGCAGCGTAGGACAGGGGGTTATCCACGAGCAGTACTTC; CDR3aa: CASSVGQGVIHEQYF; v_gene: TRBV9; abundance: .; j_gene: TRBJ2-7; d_gene: TRBD1
CDR3nt: TGTGCCAGCTACGCCGGGAGGCAGGCAGATACGCAGTATTTT; CDR3aa: CASYAGRQADTQYF; v_gene: TRBV10-3; abundance: many; j_gene: TRBJ2-3; d_gene: TRBD2
CDR3nt: TGTGCCAGCAGAAGAGGACTAGCGGGGTCAAACACAGATACGCAGTATTTT; CDR3aa: CASRRGLAGSNTDTQYF; v_gene: TRBV7-9; abundance: .; j_gene: TRBJ2-3; d_gene: TRBD2
CDR3nt: TGTGCCAGTAGTATTATCGAGCCGTCAGATACGCAGTATTTT; CDR3aa: CASSIIEPSDTQYF; v_gene: TRBV19; abundance: .; j_gene: TRBJ2-3; d_gene: .
CDR3nt: TGTGCCAGCGGGAGCAGGGGGCGCGAACTGGAAAAACTGTTTTTT; CDR3aa: CASGSRGRELEKLFF; v_gene: TRBV6-5; abundance: .; j_gene: TRBJ1-4; d_gene: TRBD1
CDR3nt: TGTGCCAGCAGTTTAGGGCACACAGATACGCAGTATTTT; CDR3aa: CASSLGHTDTQYF; v_gene: TRBV12-3/TRBV12-4; abundance: .; j_gene: TRBJ2-3; d_gene: .
CDR3nt: TGTGCCAGCAGCATTGGGAGCGGGACCTACGAGCAGTACTTC; CDR3aa: CASSIGSGTYEQYF; v_gene: TRBV14; abundance: .; j_gene: TRBJ2-7; d_gene: TRBD2
CDR3nt: TGCAGCGTTGAAGTAGCCACAGGAGCTTTCGAAAAACTGTTTTTT; CDR3aa: CSVEVATGAFEKLFF; v_gene: TRBV29-1; abundance: .; j_gene: TRBJ1-4; d_gene: .
CDR3nt: TGTGCCAGCAGCGCCCAGGGTCCCGGGGAGCTGTTTTTT; CDR3aa: CASSAQGPGELFF; v_gene: TRBV7-3; abundance: few; j_gene: TRBJ2-2; d_gene: .
CDR3nt: TGTGCCAGCAGCCAGGGACTGCGAGGCTACACCTTC; CDR3aa: CASSQGLRGYTF; v_gene: TRBV5-5; abundance: many; j_gene: TRBJ1-2; d_gene: .
CDR3nt: TGTGCCAGCAGTTTACGGTCAACTAATGAAAAACTGTTTTTT; CDR3aa: CASSLRSTNEKLFF; v_gene: TRBV6-4; abundance: .; j_gene: TRBJ1-4; d_gene: .
CDR3nt: TGTGCCAGCAGAGGGATTTCCCAGAGTGCTGGCTACACCTTC; CDR3aa: CASRGISQSAGYTF; v_gene: TRBV6-5; abundance: .; j_gene: TRBJ1-2; d_gene: .
CDR3nt: TGCAGTGCTGTAGCGGGAGGGTCCTCCTACAATGAGCAGTTCTTC; CDR3aa: CSAVAGGSSYNEQFF; v_gene: TRBV20-1; abundance: few; j_gene: TRBJ2-1; d_gene: TRBD2
CDR3nt: TGTGCCAGCAGCGCTGAGGGGACTTCTAACTATGGCTACACCTTC; CDR3aa: CASSAEGTSNYGYTF; v_gene: TRBV9; abundance: .; j_gene: TRBJ1-2; d_gene: .
CDR3nt: TGTGCCAGCAGCTTTGGCGCAGATACGCAGTATTTT; CDR3aa: CASSFGADTQYF; v_gene: TRBV7-2; abundance: many; j_gene: TRBJ2-3; d_gene: .
CDR3nt: TGTGCCAGCAAGGCGGGATTGGGACCGAACACTGAAGCTTTCTTT; CDR3aa: CASKAGLGPNTEAFF; v_gene: TRBV5-4; abundance: few; j_gene: TRBJ1-1; d_gene: .
CDR3nt: TGTGCCAGCAGCCAAACAGGACAAGCTTTCTTT; CDR3aa: CASSQTGQAFF; v_gene: TRBV14; abundance: few; j_gene: TRBJ1-1; d_gene: .
CDR3nt: TGCGCCAGCAGCCAAGGGGGGGGAGATACGCAGTATTTT; CDR3aa: CASSQGGGDTQYF; v_gene: TRBV4-1; abundance: .; j_gene: TRBJ2-3; d_gene: TRBD2
CDR3nt: TGTGCCAGCAGTTACTCGAGCGAGGGAAACATTCAGTACTTC; CDR3aa: CASSYSSEGNIQYF; v_gene: TRBV6-6; abundance: few; j_gene: TRBJ2-4; d_gene: .
CDR3nt: TGCGCCAGCAGCCAGCCGGGACAGGGAAATGAGCAGTTCTTC; CDR3aa: CASSQPGQGNEQFF; v_gene: TRBV4-1; abundance: many; j_gene: TRBJ2-1; d_gene: TRBD1
CDR3nt: TGTGCCATCAGTGACATAGCTGTCTCCTACAATGAGCAGTTCTTC; CDR3aa: CAISDIAVSYNEQFF; v_gene: TRBV10-3; abundance: many; j_gene: TRBJ2-1; d_gene: .
CDR3nt: TGCGCCAGCAGCCCAGTGGGGCTGGATACGCAGTATTTT; CDR3aa: CASSPVGLDTQYF; v_gene: TRBV4-1; abundance: .; j_gene: TRBJ2-3; d_gene: .
CDR3nt: TGTGCCTGGAACCCGGGACAGGTCTACGAGCAGTACTTC; CDR3aa: CAWNPGQVYEQYF; v_gene: TRBV30; abundance: few; j_gene: TRBJ2-7; d_gene: TRBD1
CDR3nt: TGTGCCAGCAGCTCGCCGGGACTTCCCTACGAGCAGTACTTC; CDR3aa: CASSSPGLPYEQYF; v_gene: TRBV7-9; abundance: few; j_gene: TRBJ2-7; d_gene: .
CDR3nt: TGCAGTGCTAGAAAGGGGTTCGTGAACACTGAAGCTTTCTTT; CDR3aa: CSARKGFVNTEAFF; v_gene: TRBV20-1; abundance: many; j_gene: TRBJ1-1; d_gene: .
CDR3nt: TGCAGCGTTCGGAGGACGCCTGGCACAGATACGCAGTATTTT; CDR3aa: CSVRRTPGTDTQYF; v_gene: TRBV29-1; abundance: .; j_gene: TRBJ2-3; d_gene: .
CDR3nt: TGTGCCAGCTCCCTCACAAACGACTACGAGCAGTACTTC; CDR3aa: CASSLTNDYEQYF; v_gene: TRBV18; abundance: few; j_gene: TRBJ2-7; d_gene: .
CDR3nt: TGCGCCAGCAGCCAAGATCAGGGGATCGGTGAAAAACTGTTTTTT; CDR3aa: CASSQDQGIGEKLFF; v_gene: TRBV4-3; abundance: once; j_gene: TRBJ1-4; d_gene: .
CDR3nt: TGTGCCAGCAGTTACTGGCTAGCGGGAGGCAACAATGAGCAGTTCTTC; CDR3aa: CASSYWLAGGNNEQFF; v_gene: TRBV6-5; abundance: many; j_gene: TRBJ2-1; d_gene: TRBD2
CDR3nt: TGTGCCAGCAGCCCCCGGGACGCCGCTCCCCACGAGCAGTACTTC; CDR3aa: CASSPRDAAPHEQYF; v_gene: TRBV7-2; abundance: .; j_gene: TRBJ2-7; d_gene: .
CDR3nt: TGTGCCAGCAGCCCCCCCGGCCTTCACACAGATACGCAGTATTTT; CDR3aa: CASSPPGLHTDTQYF; v_gene: TRBV7-9; abundance: many; j_gene: TRBJ2-3; d_gene: .
CDR3nt: TGTGCCAGCAGGGCCTGGGACAGGGGGCGAACCGGGGAGCTGTTTTTT; CDR3aa: CASRAWDRGRTGELFF; v_gene: TRBV5-6; abundance: few; j_gene: TRBJ2-2; d_gene: TRBD1
CDR3nt: TGCAGCGTTGGGTCCAGCGGAGCGTACAATGAGCAGTTCTTC; CDR3aa: CSVGSSGAYNEQFF; v_gene: TRBV29-1; abundance: .; j_gene: TRBJ2-1; d_gene: .
CDR3nt: TGTGCCAGCAGCTCCGGGGGACAGGTGTATAAATTCAATTCTGAAGCTTTCTTT; CDR3aa: CASSSGGQVYKFNSEAFF; v_gene: TRBV5-4; abundance: .; j_gene: TRBJ1-1; d_gene: TRBD1